This TCR beta chain was sequenced for a study of T cell responses to AZD1222 COVID-19 vaccine. Regarding the study as a whole: Donors in the cohort were predominantly white British and more often female, and clonal diversity was possibly underestimated. Spike-specific TCR breadth and depth both grew after two AZD1222 doses. Repertoires were obtained solely post-peak T cell response.

The protocol was immunoSEQ multiplex PCR, while the TCRdb copy is restricted to in-frame clones and leaves out a portion. The sample lists some 99,000 clones, about 90% occurring once. The V gene's germline CDR1 is MGHDK and CDR2 SYGVNS. V lost 4 bases and J 2 bases, leaving 12 bases between the germline ends. This CDR3 contains 15 residues. Investigators merged groups given second doses at roughly 4 or roughly 12 weeks. As for this clone: The antigen remains unidentified.

The input for sequencing was peripheral blood, taken 28 days after the second AZD1222 dose. The sequence derives from an adult who received the AZD1222 COVID-19 vaccine. The chain has TRBV25-1 and TRBJ1-5; weak D call: TRBD1 (5 bases). CDR3 amino acids: CASSVAGTGNQPQHF. CDR3 nucleotide sequence: TGTGCCAGCAGTGTGGCAGGGACTGGCAATCAGCCCCAGCATTTT.